The present TCR beta chain was sequenced within a study of T cell responses to AZD1222 COVID-19 vaccine. Whole-study results and caveats: Spike was spanned by vaccine-associated CD4 TCRs, which were dominant at 160-218 and 743-854. Spike-specific TCR breadth rose after two AZD1222 doses, and depth rose as well. As reported, nearly half of all spike-specific TCRs target variant regions that are unmutated.

About this clone: Its antigen remains unidentified.

The method was immunoSEQ multiplex PCR; TCRdb's version includes in-frame clones alone and lacks a portion of them. The profile shows around 100,000 clones, 87% of them singletons. The germline CDR1 and CDR2 sequences are MDHEN and SYDVKM. V was pared by 3 bases and J by 3 bases, with 9 bases between. CDR3 length: 14 amino acids. The chain couples TRBV28 to TRBJ2-1; D unresolved. The sample was peripheral blood, taken 28 days after the second AZD1222 dose. This sequence originates from an adult who received the AZD1222 COVID-19 vaccine. The DNA for the CDR3 is TGTGCCAGCAGTTTGATAAGCGTCTACAATGAGCAGTTCTTC. It specifies CASSLISVYNEQFF. The full variable domain, completed using reference TRBV28 and TRBJ2-1, is DVKVTQSSRYLVKRTGEKVFLECVQDMDHENMFWYRQDPGLGLRLIYFSYDVKMKEKGDIPEGYSVSREKKERFSLILESASTNQTSMYLCASSLISVYNEQFFGPGTRLTVL.